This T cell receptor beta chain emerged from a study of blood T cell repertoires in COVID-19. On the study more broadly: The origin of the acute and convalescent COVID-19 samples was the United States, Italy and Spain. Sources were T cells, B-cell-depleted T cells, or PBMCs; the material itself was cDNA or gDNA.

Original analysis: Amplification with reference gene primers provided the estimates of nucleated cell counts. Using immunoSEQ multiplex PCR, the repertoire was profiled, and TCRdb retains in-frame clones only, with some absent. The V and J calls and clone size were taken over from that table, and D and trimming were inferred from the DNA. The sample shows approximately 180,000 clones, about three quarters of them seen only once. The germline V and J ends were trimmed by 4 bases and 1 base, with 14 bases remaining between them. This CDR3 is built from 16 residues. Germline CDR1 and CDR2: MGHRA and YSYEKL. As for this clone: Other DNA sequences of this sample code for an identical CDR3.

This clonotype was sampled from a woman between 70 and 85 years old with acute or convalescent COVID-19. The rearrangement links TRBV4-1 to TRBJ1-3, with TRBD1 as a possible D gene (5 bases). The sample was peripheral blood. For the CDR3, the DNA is TGCGCCAGCAGCCTAGAAGGGGACTTGTCTGGAAACACCATATATTTT. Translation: CASSLEGDLSGNTIYF.